This T cell receptor (beta chain) originates from a study of T cells in Graves' hyperthyroidism and ophthalmopathy. CDR3 length: 13 amino acids. V lost 9 bases, J lost 9 bases, and 8 bases stayed unmatched. The germline gives CDR1 MNHEY, CDR2 SMNVEV (reference sequence). Extraction of PBMCs used 7.5 to 10 ml of fresh peripheral blood. The TCR beta CDR3 regions underwent amplification using RNA transcripts as the source. A set of HTBI primers served as the primers for a first-round RT-PCR of the TCR CDR3. TCRdb recomputed calls from the multiplex PCR reads with MiXCR, one row per CDR3 protein. The table has about 290,000 distinct CDR3 sequences, over 15% seen once.

This TCR was sampled from a woman aged 60-70 years with Graves' ophthalmopathy. V and J are TRBV27 and TRBJ1-6, with TRBD1 matching 7 bases. The sequenced sample consisted of blood. The CDR3 spells CASRQGVGSPLHF. DNA of the CDR3: TGTGCCAGTAGGCAGGGGGTTGGTTCACCCCTCCACTTT.